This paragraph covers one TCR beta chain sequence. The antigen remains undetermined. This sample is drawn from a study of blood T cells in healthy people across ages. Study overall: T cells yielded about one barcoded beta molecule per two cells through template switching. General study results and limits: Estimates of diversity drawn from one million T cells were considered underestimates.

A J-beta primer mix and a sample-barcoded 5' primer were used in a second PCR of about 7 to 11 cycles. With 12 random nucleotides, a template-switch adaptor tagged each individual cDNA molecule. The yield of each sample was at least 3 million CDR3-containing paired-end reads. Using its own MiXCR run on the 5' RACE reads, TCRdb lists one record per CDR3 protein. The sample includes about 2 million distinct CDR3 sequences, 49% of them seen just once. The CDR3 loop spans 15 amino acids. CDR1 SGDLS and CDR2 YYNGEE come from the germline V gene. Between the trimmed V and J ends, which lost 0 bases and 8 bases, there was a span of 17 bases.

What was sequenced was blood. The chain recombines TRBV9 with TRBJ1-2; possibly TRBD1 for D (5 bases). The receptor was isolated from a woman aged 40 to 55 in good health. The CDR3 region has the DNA TGTGCCAGCAGCGTAGAACGGTGGGGGATCGAGGGCTACACCTTC. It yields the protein CASSVERWGIEGYTF.